Listed below are T cell receptor beta chains from one sample, sequenced in a study of shared clonotypes between healthy human individuals. The repertoire was sequenced with immunoSEQ multiplex PCR; TCRdb's copy has only in-frame clones and lacks some. The table records approximately 2,000,000 clones, roughly 90% of them present only once. The source material was naive CD4+ T cells from PBMCs. The receptors come from a man aged 18 to 30 in good health. Some clones in this sample may be carry-over from other donors' samples. CDR3s include the opening cysteine and the closing phenylalanine or tryptophan. Each record gives: J gene, V gene, D gene, CDR3 protein, CDR3 DNA. D genes are given only for firm matches.

>TRBJ2-1|TRBV7-6|TRBD1
CASTSLGAGGLGEQFF
TGTGCCAGCACCTCCCTCGGGGCAGGGGGCTTAGGTGAGCAGTTCTTC
>TRBJ2-3|TRBV5-4|-
CASSSIAVPDTQYF
TGTGCCAGCAGCTCGATAGCGGTTCCCGATACGCAGTATTTT
>TRBJ2-7|TRBV7-9|-
CASSFGGISHEQYF
TGTGCCAGCAGCTTCGGCGGGATCAGCCACGAGCAGTACTTC
>TRBJ2-5|TRBV7-6|TRBD2
CASSPRTSGRAVETQYF
TGTGCCAGCAGCCCCAGGACTAGCGGGAGGGCCGTAGAGACCCAGTACTTC
>TRBJ2-3|TRBV28|-
CASSFTGLGGDTQYF
TGTGCCAGCAGTTTTACGGGCCTCGGGGGAGATACGCAGTATTTT
>TRBJ2-3|TRBV29-1|TRBD2
CSGGGLHRTSTDTQYF
TGCAGCGGGGGGGGACTCCACCGTACTAGCACAGATACGCAGTATTTT
>TRBJ2-7|TRBV19|-
CASSIANRIPYEQYF
TGTGCCAGTAGTATAGCAAACAGGATCCCCTACGAGCAGTACTTC
>TRBJ2-2|TRBV7-8|-
CASSLGARTGSGELFF
TGTGCCAGCAGCTTAGGAGCCCGGACTGGATCCGGGGAGCTGTTTTTT
>TRBJ2-7|TRBV27|TRBD1
CASSRKGAGSYEQYF
TGTGCCAGCAGTCGCAAGGGGGCCGGGTCCTACGAGCAGTACTTC
>TRBJ2-5|TRBV7-8|-
CASTQVALRETQYF
TGTGCCAGCACCCAGGTAGCGCTCCGGGAGACCCAGTACTTC
>TRBJ2-6|TRBV28|-
CASSLRGSGANVLTF
TGTGCCAGCAGTTTAAGAGGGTCTGGGGCCAACGTCCTGACTTTC
>TRBJ1-1|TRBV18|-
CASSHSGDTEAFF
TGTGCCAGCTCACACTCCGGGGACACTGAAGCTTTCTTT
>TRBJ2-7|TRBV28|TRBD1
CASIGTGVAYEQYF
TGTGCCAGCATTGGGACAGGAGTAGCCTACGAGCAGTACTTC
>TRBJ2-1|TRBV5-1|TRBD1
CASSLVAGGILGNEQFF
TGCGCCAGCAGCTTGGTCGCAGGGGGTATATTAGGGAATGAGCAGTTCTTC
>TRBJ1-2|TRBV28|-
CASSLVDNYGYTF
TGTGCCAGCAGTTTGGTGGATAACTATGGCTACACCTTC
>TRBJ2-7|TRBV30|-
CAWSGEYEQYF
TGTGCCTGGAGTGGAGAGTACGAGCAGTACTTC
>TRBJ1-5|TRBV28|-
CASSGGGSGQPQHF
TGTGCCAGCAGTGGGGGTGGTTCTGGGCAGCCCCAGCATTTT
>TRBJ2-7|TRBV21-1|-
CASLPSDNYSSYEQYF
TGTGCCAGCTTACCTTCGGACAACTACTCCTCCTACGAGCAGTACTTC
>TRBJ2-1|TRBV28|TRBD1
CASTGQVVDEQFF
TGTGCCAGCACCGGACAGGTTGTAGATGAGCAGTTCTTC
>TRBJ2-5|TRBV10-3|TRBD1
CAITGQGEGQETQYF
TGTGCCATCACGGGACAGGGAGAGGGCCAAGAGACCCAGTACTTC
>TRBJ2-7|TRBV7-9|-
CASSLGGVTAYEQYF
TGTGCCAGCAGCTTAGGCGGAGTTACGGCCTACGAGCAGTACTTC
>TRBJ1-3|TRBV11-3|-
CASSLDPGNTIYF
TGTGCCAGCAGCTTAGATCCAGGAAACACCATATATTTT
>TRBJ1-2|TRBV28|TRBD1
CASSARGQGPYGYTF
TGTGCCAGCAGTGCCAGGGGGCAAGGCCCCTATGGCTACACCTTC
>TRBJ2-7|TRBV6-6|TRBD1
CASRGQGSSYEQYF
TGTGCCAGCAGAGGACAGGGTAGCTCCTACGAGCAGTACTTC
>TRBJ2-7|TRBV2|TRBD2
CASKIAGASYEQYF
TGTGCCAGCAAGATAGCGGGCGCCTCCTACGAGCAGTACTTC
>TRBJ2-7|TRBV28|-
CASSLLNYEQYF
TGTGCCAGCAGTTTACTGAACTACGAGCAGTACTTC
>TRBJ2-7|TRBV18|TRBD1
CASSPTGVYEQYF
TGTGCCAGCTCTCCAACAGGGGTTTACGAGCAGTACTTC
>TRBJ2-5|TRBV6-5|-
CASSYSGAGRQETQYF
TGTGCCAGCAGTTACTCCGGTGCTGGCAGACAAGAGACCCAGTACTTC
>TRBJ1-5|TRBV5-1|-
CASSLEGRGYQPQHF
TGCGCCAGCAGCTTGGAAGGTAGGGGATATCAGCCCCAGCATTTT
>TRBJ2-2|TRBV18|-
CASSPPGSANTGELFF
TGTGCCAGCTCACCACCGGGCAGTGCGAACACCGGGGAGCTGTTTTTT
>TRBJ2-2|TRBV5-1|-
CASSFSAGTNTGELFF
TGCGCCAGCAGCTTTTCCGCCGGCACGAACACCGGGGAGCTGTTTTTT